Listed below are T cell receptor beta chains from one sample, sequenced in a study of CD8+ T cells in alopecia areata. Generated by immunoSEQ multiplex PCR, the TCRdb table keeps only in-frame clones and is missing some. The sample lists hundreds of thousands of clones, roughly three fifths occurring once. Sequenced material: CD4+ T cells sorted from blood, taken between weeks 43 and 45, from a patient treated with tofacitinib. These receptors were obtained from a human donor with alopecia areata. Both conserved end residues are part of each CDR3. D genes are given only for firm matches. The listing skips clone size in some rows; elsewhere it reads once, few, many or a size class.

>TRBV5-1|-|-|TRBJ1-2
CASSPRGDYGYTF
TGCGCCAGCAGCCCCCGCGGTGACTATGGCTACACCTTC
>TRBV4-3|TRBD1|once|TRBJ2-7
CASSPVPDRAYEQYF
TGCGCCAGCAGCCCCGTACCGGACAGGGCTTACGAGCAGTACTTC
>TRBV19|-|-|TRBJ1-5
CASKEGLYSNQPQHF
TGTGCCAGCAAGGAGGGCCTATATAGCAATCAGCCCCAGCATTTT
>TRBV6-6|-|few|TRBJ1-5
CATLGGRGSNQPQHF
TGTGCCACGTTAGGGGGGCGAGGGAGCAATCAGCCCCAGCATTTT
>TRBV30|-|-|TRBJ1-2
CAGEGLGIYGYTF
TGTGCCGGAGAAGGTCTGGGAATCTATGGCTACACCTTC
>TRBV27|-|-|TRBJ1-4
CASSFGINEKLFF
TGTGCCAGCAGTTTCGGAATCAATGAAAAACTGTTTTTT
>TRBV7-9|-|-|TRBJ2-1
CASSHSGTPTNNEQFF
TGTGCCAGCAGCCATTCCGGGACCCCCACGAACAATGAGCAGTTCTTC
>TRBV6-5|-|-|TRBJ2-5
CASSSPDGVETQYF
TGTGCCAGCAGTTCACCAGACGGGGTTGAGACCCAGTACTTC
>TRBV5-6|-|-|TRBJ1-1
CASSLGRNTEAFF
TGTGCCAGCAGCTTGGGCAGGAACACTGAAGCTTTCTTT
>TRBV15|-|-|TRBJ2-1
CATSRDLQGGNNEQFF
TGTGCCACCAGCAGAGATCTACAGGGAGGAAACAATGAGCAGTTCTTC
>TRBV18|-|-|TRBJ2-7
CASSRQKFYEQYF
TGTGCCAGCTCACGACAAAAGTTCTACGAGCAGTACTTC
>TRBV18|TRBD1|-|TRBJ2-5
CASSPSGQQETQYF
TGTGCCAGCTCACCATCGGGACAGCAAGAGACCCAGTACTTC
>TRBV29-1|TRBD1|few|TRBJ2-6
CSVGTGGTGANVLTF
TGCAGCGTGGGAACAGGGGGAACTGGGGCCAACGTCCTGACTTTC
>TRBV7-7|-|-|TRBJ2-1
CASSPSQGGYEQFF
TGTGCCAGCAGCCCCTCCCAGGGGGGGTATGAGCAGTTCTTC
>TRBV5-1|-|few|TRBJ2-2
CASSLGDLPGAELFF
TGCGCCAGCAGCTTGGGGGACCTCCCCGGGGCCGAGCTGTTTTTT
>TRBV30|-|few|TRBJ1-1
CAWSLYSSNTEAFF
TGTGCCTGGAGTTTGTACAGTTCGAACACTGAAGCTTTCTTT
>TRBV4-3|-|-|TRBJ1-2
CASSQGVKVMNGYTF
TGCGCCAGCAGCCAAGGCGTAAAGGTGATGAATGGCTACACCTTC
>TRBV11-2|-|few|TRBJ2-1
CASSLPILTRIRYNEQFF
TGTGCCAGCAGCTTGCCAATCCTCACTAGGATTCGTTACAATGAGCAGTTCTTC
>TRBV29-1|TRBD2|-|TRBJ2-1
CSVRLAGTYNEQFF
TGCAGCGTTAGGCTAGCGGGGACCTACAATGAGCAGTTCTTC